These 4 T cell receptor beta chains were sequenced from one sample in a study of blood T cell repertoires in COVID-19. Measured with immunoSEQ multiplex PCR; TCRdb has only the in-frame clones, and not every one. The sample holds about 240,000 clones, about nine tenths seen once. Sequencing input: peripheral blood. The receptors were gathered from a man in his sixties with acute or convalescent COVID-19.

The genes are TRBV29-1 and TRBJ2-7; 10 bases are a match to TRBD2. Germline CDR1 reads SQVTM; CDR2 reads ANQGSEA. This CDR3 spans 15 amino acids. Trimming took 0 bases from V and 7 from J; bases not matched to a gene: 9. The CDR3 is CSVEDRLAGDLEQYF. Written as DNA, the CDR3 is TGCAGCGTTGAAGATCGGCTAGCGGGAGATCTTGAGCAGTACTTC.

This clone was observed a single time. This chain uses TRBV30 with TRBJ1-4, with 8 bases aligning to TRBD1. The CDR3 runs 13 residues. Trimming cost V 8 bases and J 8 bases; bases outside gene matches: 10. The germline V gene has CDR1 GTSNPN and CDR2 SVGIG (reference sequence). The CDR3 sequence is CATQQGEGEKLFF. The CDR3 nucleotides read TGTGCCACACAACAGGGGGAAGGGGAAAAACTGTTTTTT.

This clone has just one count. The chain carries TRBV2 and TRBJ2-3, with TRBD2 matching 7 bases. Germline V gene lookup returns CDR1 SNHLY and CDR2 FYNNEI. This CDR3 region has 15 residues. The junction had 9 bases not matched to a gene; V was cut back by 8 bases and J by 1 base. The CDR3 nucleotides read TGTGCCAGCCTTGCCCGGGAGGTCCGCACAGATACGCAGTATTTT. The encoded protein is CASLAREVRTDTQYF.

This sequence joins TRBV19 and TRBJ2-7; maybe TRBD1 (6 bases). The V gene lost 1 base and the J gene lost 2 bases, with 12 bases spanning the gap. The CDR3 covers 15 residues. Germline V gives CDR1 LNHDA, CDR2 SQIVND (reference sequence). The CDR3 DNA is TGTGCCAGTAGTATAGCTGGGACAAAAGCCTACGAGCAGTACTTC. Amino acid sequence: CASSIAGTKAYEQYF.